These 12 T cell receptor beta chains were all obtained from the same sample, sequenced in a study of T cells in Graves' hyperthyroidism and ophthalmopathy. Amplified TCR beta CDR3 regions derived from RNA transcripts. Researchers ran a first-round RT-PCR on the TCR CDR3 using the HTBI primer set. Each CDR3 protein gets one entry after TCRdb re-called the multiplex PCR reads with MiXCR. The sample lists more than 650,000 distinct CDR3 sequences, about 15% seen once, with roughly 10% in the top ten. The specimen sequenced was blood. These receptors were collected from a young woman with Graves' hyperthyroidism.

Concerning this clonotype: This may arise from a read error, as a much more abundant clone is one base away. V is TRBV7-3 and J is TRBJ2-7; 7 bases are a match to TRBD2. Germline CDR1 reads SGHTA; CDR2 reads FQGTGA. This CDR3 region has 14 residues. V lost 5 bases, J lost 8 bases, and 12 bases stayed unmatched. CDR3 nucleotides: TGTGCCAGCAGCCCAAACGCGGGAGCTACCAAGCAGTACTTC. This sequence encodes CASSPNAGATKQYF. Together with reference TRBV7-3 and TRBJ2-7, the CDR3 gives the full variable domain: GAGVSQTPSNKVTEKGKYVELRCDPISGHTALYWYRQSLGQGPEFLIYFQGTGAADDSGLPNDRFFAVRPEGSVSTLKIQRTERGDSAVYLCASSPNAGATKQYFGPGTRLTVT.

This clonotype has ten or more counts. This chain joins TRBV20-1 and TRBJ1-5; D remains ambiguous. V shed 6 bases and J shed 1 base, with 13 bases lying between them. The CDR3 is 14 residues long. CDR1 and CDR2 from the germline V gene are DFQATT and SNEGSKA (reference sequence). The CDR3 protein is CSANVPGSNQPQHF. CDR3 nucleotides: TGCAGTGCAAACGTCCCGGGGAGCAATCAGCCCCAGCATTTT.

This clonotype was counted ten times or more. CDR3 DNA: TGTGCCAGCAGCACACAGGGAATCAGCAATCAGCCCCAGCATTTT. Translated: CASSTQGISNQPQHF. V gene TRBV7-2 combines with J gene TRBJ1-5; D perhaps matches TRBD1 (6 bases). Germline values: CDR1 SGHTA, CDR2 FQGNSA. Trimming took 5 bases from V and 1 from J, leaving 12 bases between them. The CDR3 consists of 15 residues.

This chain links TRBV7-2 with TRBJ2-7; D perhaps matches TRBD1 (5 bases). V lost 2 bases to trimming and J lost 4 bases, with 12 bases between them. CDR1 SGHTA and CDR2 FQGNSA come from the germline V gene. CDR3 length equals 14 residues. The CDR3 DNA reads TGTGCCAGCAGCTTACTAGGCAGGGCTTACGAGCAGTACTTC. Protein product: CASSLLGRAYEQYF.

The chain has TRBV5-1 and TRBJ2-1, with 12 bases fitting TRBD2. Trimming cost V 4 bases and J 8 bases; bases outside gene matches: 10. The CDR3 loop spans 16 amino acids. Germline loops: CDR1 SGHRS, CDR2 YFSETQ. The CDR3 coding sequence is TGCGCCAGCAGCCGGGCGACTAGCGGGAGTATATATGAGCAGTTCTTC. It yields the protein CASSRATSGSIYEQFF. The variable domain in full, completed from reference TRBV5-1 and TRBJ2-1, reads KAGVTQTPRYLIKTRGQQVTLSCSPISGHRSVSWYQQTPGQGLQFLFEYFSETQRNKGNFPGRFSGRQFSNSRSEMNVSTLELGDSALYLCASSRATSGSIYEQFFGPGTRLTVL.

This clonotype was counted ten times or more. This chain uses TRBV18 with TRBJ1-2; TRBD1 agrees at 9 bases. V gave up 3 bases and J gave up 5 bases; unmatched junction bases: 7. The CDR3 loop spans 15 amino acids. CDR1 is KGHSH and CDR2 is LQKENI in the germline V gene. The CDR3 DNA reads TGTGCCAGCTCACCCCGGGACAGGGATCGGTATGGCTACACCTTC. It yields the protein CASSPRDRDRYGYTF.

This clonotype appeared a few times. The chain uses TRBV6-5 and TRBJ2-5; 9 bases map to TRBD2. With 0 bases clipped from V and 3 bases from J, the junction kept 5 bases outside the gene matches. Germline V gene data show CDR1 as MNHEY and CDR2 as SVGAGI. CDR3 length: 16 residues. CDR3 loop: CASSYSGPSGEETQYF. In DNA, the CDR3 is TGTGCCAGCAGTTACTCAGGGCCTAGCGGGGAAGAGACCCAGTACTTC.

CDR3 in DNA: TGTGCCAGCAGTTTGGTGCGGTTGACAGCGATCTCCTACGAGCAGTACTTC. Translated, it gives CASSLVRLTAISYEQYF. The chain joins TRBV28 to TRBJ2-7; tentatively, D is TRBD1 (5 bases). The CDR3 covers 17 residues. The germline V gene has CDR1 MDHEN and CDR2 SYDVKM. The V and J ends lost 3 bases and 0 bases respectively, with 18 bases between them.

The genes are TRBV27 and TRBJ1-1; no clear D gene. Between the trimmed V and J ends, which lost 5 bases and 0 bases, there was a span of 13 bases. There are 15 residues in the CDR3. Germline V gene lookup returns CDR1 MNHEY and CDR2 SMNVEV (reference sequence). As DNA, the CDR3 is TGTGCCAGCAGTCTCTACCGGGGTCTGAACACTGAAGCTTTCTTT. Its protein is CASSLYRGLNTEAFF.

This clonotype was seen only a few times. The rearrangement links TRBV24-1 to TRBJ2-1; 8 nucleotides align to TRBD2. Unmatched junction bases numbered 7, after V lost 9 bases and J lost 7 bases. The CDR3 is 13 amino acids. The germline V gene has CDR1 KGHDR and CDR2 SFDVKD. CDR3 region: CATPYSGINEQFF. CDR3 nucleotide sequence: TGTGCCACCCCTTATAGCGGGATTAATGAGCAGTTCTTC.

This clonotype appeared many times. The rearrangement links TRBV11-2 to TRBJ1-2, with a tentative D call TRBD1 (5 bases). Trimming stripped 5 bases from V and 4 bases from J, with 17 bases between. The V gene's germline CDR1 is SGHAT and CDR2 FQNNGV. The CDR3 is 15 amino acids. DNA of the CDR3: TGTGCCAGCAGCCCACGGTTCAACGGGGGCTATGGCTACACCTTC. This translates into CASSPRFNGGYGYTF.

This clonotype occurred many times. The J gene is TRBJ2-7, the V gene TRBV5-1; D may be TRBD2 (5 bases). The CDR3 has 12 amino acids. Trimming stripped 4 bases from V and 2 bases from J, with 7 bases between. Germline loops: CDR1 SGHRS, CDR2 YFSETQ. This chain's CDR3 is CASSKTTYEQYF. The CDR3 bases are TGCGCCAGCAGCAAGACTACCTACGAGCAGTACTTC.